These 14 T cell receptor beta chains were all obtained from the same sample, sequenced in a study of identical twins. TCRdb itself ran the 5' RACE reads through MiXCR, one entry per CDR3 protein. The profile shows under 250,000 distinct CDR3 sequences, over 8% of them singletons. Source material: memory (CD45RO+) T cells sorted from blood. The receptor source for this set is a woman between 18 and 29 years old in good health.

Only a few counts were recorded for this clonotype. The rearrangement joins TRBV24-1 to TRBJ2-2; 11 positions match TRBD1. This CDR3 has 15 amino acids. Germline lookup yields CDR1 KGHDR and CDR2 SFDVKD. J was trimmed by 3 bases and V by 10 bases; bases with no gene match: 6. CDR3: CATQGQGVHTGELFF. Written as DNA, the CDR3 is TGTGCCACGCAGGGACAGGGGGTACACACCGGGGAGCTGTTTTTT.

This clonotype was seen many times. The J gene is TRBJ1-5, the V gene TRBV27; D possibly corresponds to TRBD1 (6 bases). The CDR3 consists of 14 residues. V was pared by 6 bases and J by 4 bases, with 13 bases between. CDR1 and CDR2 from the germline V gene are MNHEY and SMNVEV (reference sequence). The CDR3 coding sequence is TGTGCCAGCAGCGCATTTACAGGGAATCAGCCCCAGCATTTT. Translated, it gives CASSAFTGNQPQHF.

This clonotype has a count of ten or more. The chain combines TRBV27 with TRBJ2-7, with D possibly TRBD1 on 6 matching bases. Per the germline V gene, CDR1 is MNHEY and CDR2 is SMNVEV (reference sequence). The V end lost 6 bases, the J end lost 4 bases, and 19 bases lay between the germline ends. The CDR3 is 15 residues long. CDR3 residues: CASRINLGAAYEQYF. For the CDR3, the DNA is TGTGCCAGCAGGATAAACCTGGGGGCAGCTTACGAGCAGTACTTC.

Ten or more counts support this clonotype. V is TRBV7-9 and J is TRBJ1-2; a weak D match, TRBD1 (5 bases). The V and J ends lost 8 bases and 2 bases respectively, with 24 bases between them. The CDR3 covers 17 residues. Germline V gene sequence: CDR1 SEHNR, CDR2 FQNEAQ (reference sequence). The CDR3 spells CASYDWGEQSHNYGYTF. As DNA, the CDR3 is TGTGCCAGCTACGACTGGGGGGAACAGTCCCACAACTATGGCTACACCTTC.

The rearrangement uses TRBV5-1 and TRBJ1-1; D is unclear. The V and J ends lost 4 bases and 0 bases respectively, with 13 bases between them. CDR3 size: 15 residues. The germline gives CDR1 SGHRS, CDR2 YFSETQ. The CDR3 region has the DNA TGCGCCAGCAGCGCATGGGGAGGGATGAACACTGAAGCTTTCTTT. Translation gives CASSAWGGMNTEAFF.

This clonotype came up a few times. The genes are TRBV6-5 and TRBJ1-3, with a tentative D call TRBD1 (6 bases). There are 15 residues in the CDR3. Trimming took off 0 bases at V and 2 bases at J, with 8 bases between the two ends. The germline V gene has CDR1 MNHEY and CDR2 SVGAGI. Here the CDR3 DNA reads TGTGCCAGCAGTTACTCGACAGGCGCTGGAAACACCATATATTTT. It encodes CASSYSTGAGNTIYF.

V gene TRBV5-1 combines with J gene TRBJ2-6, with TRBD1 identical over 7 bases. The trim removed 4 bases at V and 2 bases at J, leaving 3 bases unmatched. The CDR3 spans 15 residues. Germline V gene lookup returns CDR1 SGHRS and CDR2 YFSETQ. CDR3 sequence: CASSVQGAGANVLTF. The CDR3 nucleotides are TGCGCCAGCAGCGTGCAGGGGGCTGGGGCCAACGTCCTGACTTTC.

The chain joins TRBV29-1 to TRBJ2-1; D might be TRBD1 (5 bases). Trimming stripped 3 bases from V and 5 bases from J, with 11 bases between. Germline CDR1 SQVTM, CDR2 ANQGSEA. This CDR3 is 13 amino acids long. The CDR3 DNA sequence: TGCAGCGTTGATGGGGCTTACAACAATGAGCAGTTCTTC. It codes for CSVDGAYNNEQFF.

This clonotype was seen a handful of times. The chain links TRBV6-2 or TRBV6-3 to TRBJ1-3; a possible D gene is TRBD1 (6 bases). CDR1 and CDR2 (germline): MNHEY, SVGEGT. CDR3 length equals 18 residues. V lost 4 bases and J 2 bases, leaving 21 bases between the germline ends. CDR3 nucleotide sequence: TGTGCCAGCAGTTCCTCAACAGGGAAAATCATAGCTGGAAACACCATATATTTT. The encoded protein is CASSSSTGKIIAGNTIYF.

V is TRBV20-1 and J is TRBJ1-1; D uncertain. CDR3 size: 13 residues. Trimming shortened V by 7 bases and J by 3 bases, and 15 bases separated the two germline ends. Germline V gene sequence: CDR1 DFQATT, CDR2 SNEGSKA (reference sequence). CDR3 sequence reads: CSGSEQPYTEAFF. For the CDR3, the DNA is TGCAGTGGGTCGGAACAGCCCTACACTGAAGCTTTCTTT.

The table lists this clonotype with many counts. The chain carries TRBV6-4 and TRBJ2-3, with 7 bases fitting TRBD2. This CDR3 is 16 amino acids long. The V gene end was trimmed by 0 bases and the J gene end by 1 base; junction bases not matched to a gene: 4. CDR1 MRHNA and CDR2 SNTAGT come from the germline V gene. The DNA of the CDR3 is TGTGCCAGCAGTGACTCCCAGGGAGGGGGCACAGATACGCAGTATTTT. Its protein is CASSDSQGGGTDTQYF.

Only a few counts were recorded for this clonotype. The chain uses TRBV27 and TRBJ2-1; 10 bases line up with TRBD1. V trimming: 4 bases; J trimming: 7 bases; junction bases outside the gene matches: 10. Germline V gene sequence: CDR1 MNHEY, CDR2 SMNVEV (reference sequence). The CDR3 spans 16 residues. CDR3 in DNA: TGTGCCAGCAGTTCCTCCGGGACAGGGGTGTGGAATGAGCAGTTCTTC. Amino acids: CASSSSGTGVWNEQFF.

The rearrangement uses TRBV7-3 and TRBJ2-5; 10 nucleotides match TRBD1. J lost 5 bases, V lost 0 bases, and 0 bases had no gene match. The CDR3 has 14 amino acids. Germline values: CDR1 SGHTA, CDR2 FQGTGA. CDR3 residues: CASSLTGQGETQYF. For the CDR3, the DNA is TGTGCCAGCAGCTTAACGGGACAGGGGGAGACCCAGTACTTC.

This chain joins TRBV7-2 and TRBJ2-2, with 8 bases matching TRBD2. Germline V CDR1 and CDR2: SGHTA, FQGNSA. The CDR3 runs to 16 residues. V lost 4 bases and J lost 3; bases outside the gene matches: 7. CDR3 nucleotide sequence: TGTGCCAGCAGCTCCCGGTCTAGCGGGTACACCGGGGAGCTGTTTTTT. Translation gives CASSSRSSGYTGELFF. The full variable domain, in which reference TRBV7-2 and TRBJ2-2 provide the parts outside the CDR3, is GAGVSQSPSNKVTEKGKDVELRCDPISGHTALYWYRQSLGQGLEFLIYFQGNSAPDKSGLPSDRFSAERTGGSVSTLTIQRTQQEDSAVYLCASSSRSSGYTGELFFGEGSRLTVL.